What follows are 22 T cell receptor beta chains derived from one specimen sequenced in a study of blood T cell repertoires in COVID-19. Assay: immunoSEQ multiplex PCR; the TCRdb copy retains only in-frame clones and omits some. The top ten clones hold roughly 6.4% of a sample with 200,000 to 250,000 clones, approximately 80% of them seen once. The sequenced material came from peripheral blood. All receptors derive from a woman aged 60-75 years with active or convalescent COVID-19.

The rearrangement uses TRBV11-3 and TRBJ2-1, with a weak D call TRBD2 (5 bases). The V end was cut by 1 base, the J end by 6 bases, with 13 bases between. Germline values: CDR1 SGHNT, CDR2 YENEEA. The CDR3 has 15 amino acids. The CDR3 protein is CASSLGGSSGNEQFF. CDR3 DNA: TGTGCCAGCAGCTTAGGTGGGAGTTCCGGCAATGAGCAGTTCTTC.

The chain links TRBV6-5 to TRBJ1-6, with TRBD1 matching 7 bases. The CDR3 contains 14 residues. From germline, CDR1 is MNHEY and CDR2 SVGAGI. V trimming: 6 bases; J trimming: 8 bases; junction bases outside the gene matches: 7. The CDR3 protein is CASRLQQGYSPLHF. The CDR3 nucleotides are TGTGCCAGCAGATTACAACAGGGGTATTCACCCCTCCACTTT.

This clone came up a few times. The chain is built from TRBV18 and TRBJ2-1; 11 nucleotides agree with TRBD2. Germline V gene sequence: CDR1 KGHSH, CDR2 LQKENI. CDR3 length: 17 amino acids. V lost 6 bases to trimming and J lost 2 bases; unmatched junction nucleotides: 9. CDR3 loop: CASSRSLAGGTYNEQFF. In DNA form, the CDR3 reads TGTGCCAGCTCGCGATCCCTAGCGGGAGGTACCTACAATGAGCAGTTCTTC.

Written as DNA, the CDR3 is TGTGCCACCAGTGAGTCAGGTGCAACTAATGAAAAACTGTTTTTT. Translated: CATSESGATNEKLFF. This rearrangement joins TRBV24-1 to TRBJ1-4; D uncertain. This CDR3 contains 15 residues. Germline values: CDR1 KGHDR, CDR2 SFDVKD. V was shortened by 4 bases and J by 0 bases, with 8 bases between the two germline ends.

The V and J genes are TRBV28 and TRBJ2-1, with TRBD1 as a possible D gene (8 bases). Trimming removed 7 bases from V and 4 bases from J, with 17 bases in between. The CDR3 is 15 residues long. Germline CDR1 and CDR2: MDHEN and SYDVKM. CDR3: CASTTGQGGYNEQFF. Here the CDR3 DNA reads TGTGCCAGCACAACAGGACAGGGAGGGTACAATGAGCAGTTCTTC.

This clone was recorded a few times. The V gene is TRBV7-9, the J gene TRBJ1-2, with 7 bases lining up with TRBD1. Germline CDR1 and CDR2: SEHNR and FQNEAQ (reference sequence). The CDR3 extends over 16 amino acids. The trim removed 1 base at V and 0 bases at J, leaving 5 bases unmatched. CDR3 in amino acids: CASSLGRQGANYGYTF. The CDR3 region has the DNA TGTGCCAGCAGCTTAGGTCGACAGGGAGCTAACTATGGCTACACCTTC.

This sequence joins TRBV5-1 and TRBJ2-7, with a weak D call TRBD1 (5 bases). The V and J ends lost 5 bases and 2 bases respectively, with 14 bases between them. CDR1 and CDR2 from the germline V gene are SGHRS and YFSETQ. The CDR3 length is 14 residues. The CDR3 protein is CASSLALGAYEQYF. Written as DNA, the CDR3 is TGCGCCAGCAGTCTTGCTCTAGGGGCCTACGAGCAGTACTTC. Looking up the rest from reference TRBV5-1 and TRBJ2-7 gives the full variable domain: KAGVTQTPRYLIKTRGQQVTLSCSPISGHRSVSWYQQTPGQGLQFLFEYFSETQRNKGNFPGRFSGRQFSNSRSEMNVSTLELGDSALYLCASSLALGAYEQYFGPGTRLTVT.

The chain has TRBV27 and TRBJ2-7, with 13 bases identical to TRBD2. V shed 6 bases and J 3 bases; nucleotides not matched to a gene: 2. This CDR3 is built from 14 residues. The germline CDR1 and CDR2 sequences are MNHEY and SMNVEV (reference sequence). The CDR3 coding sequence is TGTGCCAGCAGCCGGACTAGCGGGGGCTACGAGCAGTACGTC. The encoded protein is CASSRTSGGYEQYV.

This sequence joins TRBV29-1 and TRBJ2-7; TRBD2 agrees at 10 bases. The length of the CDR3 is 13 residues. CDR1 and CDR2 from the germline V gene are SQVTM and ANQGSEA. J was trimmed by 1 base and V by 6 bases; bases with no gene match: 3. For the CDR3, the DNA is TGCAGCGTGGGAGCGGGAGGGTCCTACGAGCAGTACTTC. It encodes CSVGAGGSYEQYF.

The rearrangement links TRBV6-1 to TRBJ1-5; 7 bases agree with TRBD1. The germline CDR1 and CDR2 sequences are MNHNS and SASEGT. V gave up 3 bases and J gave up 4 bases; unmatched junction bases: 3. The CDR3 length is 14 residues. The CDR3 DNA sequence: TGTGCCAGCAGTGAGGACAGGCGGAATCAGCCCCAGCATTTT. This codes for CASSEDRRNQPQHF.

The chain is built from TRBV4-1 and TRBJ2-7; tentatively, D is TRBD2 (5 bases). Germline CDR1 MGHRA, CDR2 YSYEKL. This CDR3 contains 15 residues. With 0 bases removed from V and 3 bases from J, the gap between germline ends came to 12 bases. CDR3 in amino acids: CASSQDLTSGYEQYF. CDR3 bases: TGCGCCAGCAGCCAAGATTTAACCAGCGGCTACGAGCAGTACTTC.

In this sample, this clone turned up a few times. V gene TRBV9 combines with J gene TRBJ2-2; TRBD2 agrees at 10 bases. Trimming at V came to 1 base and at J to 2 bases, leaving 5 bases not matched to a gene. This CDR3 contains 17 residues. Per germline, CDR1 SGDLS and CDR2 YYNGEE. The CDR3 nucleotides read TGTGCCAGCAGCGTACCTAGCGGGAGAACTAACACCGGGGAGCTGTTTTTT. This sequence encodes CASSVPSGRTNTGELFF.

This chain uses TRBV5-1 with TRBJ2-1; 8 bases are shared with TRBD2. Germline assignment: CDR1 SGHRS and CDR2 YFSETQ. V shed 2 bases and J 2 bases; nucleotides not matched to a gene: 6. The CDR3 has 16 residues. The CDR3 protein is CASSLTAGGPYNEQFF. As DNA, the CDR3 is TGCGCCAGCAGCTTAACGGCGGGGGGACCCTACAATGAGCAGTTCTTC.

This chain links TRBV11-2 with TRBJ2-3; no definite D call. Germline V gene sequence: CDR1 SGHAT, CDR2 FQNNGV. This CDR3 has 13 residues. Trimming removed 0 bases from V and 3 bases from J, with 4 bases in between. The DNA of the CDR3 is TGTGCCAGCAGCTTAGAGAGAACAGATACGCAGTATTTT. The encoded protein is CASSLERTDTQYF.

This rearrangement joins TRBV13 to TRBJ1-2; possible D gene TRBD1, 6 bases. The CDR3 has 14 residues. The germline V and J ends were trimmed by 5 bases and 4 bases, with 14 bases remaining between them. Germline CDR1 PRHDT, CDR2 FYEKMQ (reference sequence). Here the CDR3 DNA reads TGTGCCAGCAGCCAAGCGGGGGGGGCCTATGGCTACACCTTC. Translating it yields CASSQAGGAYGYTF.

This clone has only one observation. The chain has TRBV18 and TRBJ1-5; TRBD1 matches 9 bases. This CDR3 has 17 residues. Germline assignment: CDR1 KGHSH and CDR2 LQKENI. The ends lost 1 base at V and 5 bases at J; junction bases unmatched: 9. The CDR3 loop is CASSPREGDRVHQPQHF. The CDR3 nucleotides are TGTGCCAGCTCACCACGGGAGGGGGACAGGGTGCATCAGCCCCAGCATTTT. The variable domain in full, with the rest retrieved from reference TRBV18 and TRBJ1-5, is NAGVMQNPRHLVRRRGQEARLRCSPMKGHSHVYWYRQLPEEGLKFMVYLQKENIIDESGMPKERFSAEFPKEGPSILRIQQVVRGDSAAYFCASSPREGDRVHQPQHFGDGTRLSIL.

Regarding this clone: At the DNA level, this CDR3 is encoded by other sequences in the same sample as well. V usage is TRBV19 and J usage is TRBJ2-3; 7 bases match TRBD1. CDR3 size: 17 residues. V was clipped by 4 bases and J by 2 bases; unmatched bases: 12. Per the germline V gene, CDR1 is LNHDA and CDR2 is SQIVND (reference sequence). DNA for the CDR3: TGTGCCAGTAGTACGTCCGACAGGGTCGCCTACACAGATACGCAGTATTTT. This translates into CASSTSDRVAYTDTQYF.

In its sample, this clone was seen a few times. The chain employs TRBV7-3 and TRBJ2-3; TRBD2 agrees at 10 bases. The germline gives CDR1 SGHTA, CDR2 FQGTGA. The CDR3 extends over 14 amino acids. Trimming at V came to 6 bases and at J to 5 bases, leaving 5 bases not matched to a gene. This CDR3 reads CASSPGLAVDTQYF. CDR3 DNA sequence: TGTGCCAGCAGTCCCGGACTAGCGGTAGATACGCAGTATTTT.

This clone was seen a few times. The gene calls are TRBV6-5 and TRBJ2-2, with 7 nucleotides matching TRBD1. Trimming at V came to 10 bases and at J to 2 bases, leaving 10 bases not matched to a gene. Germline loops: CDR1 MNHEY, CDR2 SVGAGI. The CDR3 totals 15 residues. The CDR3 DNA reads TGTGCCACCCAAGACAGGGACCATAACACCGGGGAGCTGTTTTTT. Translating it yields CATQDRDHNTGELFF.

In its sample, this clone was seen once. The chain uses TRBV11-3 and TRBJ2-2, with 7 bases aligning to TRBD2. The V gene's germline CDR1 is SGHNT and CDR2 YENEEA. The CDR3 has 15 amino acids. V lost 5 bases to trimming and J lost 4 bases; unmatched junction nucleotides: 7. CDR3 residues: CASSREVGGTGELFF. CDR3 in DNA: TGTGCCAGCAGCCGGGAGGTGGGCGGCACCGGGGAGCTGTTTTTT.

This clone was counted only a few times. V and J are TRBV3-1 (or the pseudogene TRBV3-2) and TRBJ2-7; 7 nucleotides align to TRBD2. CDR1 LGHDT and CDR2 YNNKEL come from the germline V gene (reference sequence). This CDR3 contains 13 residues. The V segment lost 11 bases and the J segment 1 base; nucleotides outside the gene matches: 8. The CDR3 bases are TGTGCCGCCTCATTCGGGGGGTCCTACGAGCAGTACTTC. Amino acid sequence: CAASFGGSYEQYF.

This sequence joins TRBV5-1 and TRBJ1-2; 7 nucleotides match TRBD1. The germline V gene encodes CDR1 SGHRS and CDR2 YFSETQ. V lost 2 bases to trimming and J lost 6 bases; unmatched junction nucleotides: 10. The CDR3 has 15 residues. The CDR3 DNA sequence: TGCGCCAGCAGCTTAGGCGACAGGGTTAATGATGGCTACACCTTC. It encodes CASSLGDRVNDGYTF. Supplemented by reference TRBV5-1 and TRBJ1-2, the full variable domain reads KAGVTQTPRYLIKTRGQQVTLSCSPISGHRSVSWYQQTPGQGLQFLFEYFSETQRNKGNFPGRFSGRQFSNSRSEMNVSTLELGDSALYLCASSLGDRVNDGYTFGSGTRLTVV.